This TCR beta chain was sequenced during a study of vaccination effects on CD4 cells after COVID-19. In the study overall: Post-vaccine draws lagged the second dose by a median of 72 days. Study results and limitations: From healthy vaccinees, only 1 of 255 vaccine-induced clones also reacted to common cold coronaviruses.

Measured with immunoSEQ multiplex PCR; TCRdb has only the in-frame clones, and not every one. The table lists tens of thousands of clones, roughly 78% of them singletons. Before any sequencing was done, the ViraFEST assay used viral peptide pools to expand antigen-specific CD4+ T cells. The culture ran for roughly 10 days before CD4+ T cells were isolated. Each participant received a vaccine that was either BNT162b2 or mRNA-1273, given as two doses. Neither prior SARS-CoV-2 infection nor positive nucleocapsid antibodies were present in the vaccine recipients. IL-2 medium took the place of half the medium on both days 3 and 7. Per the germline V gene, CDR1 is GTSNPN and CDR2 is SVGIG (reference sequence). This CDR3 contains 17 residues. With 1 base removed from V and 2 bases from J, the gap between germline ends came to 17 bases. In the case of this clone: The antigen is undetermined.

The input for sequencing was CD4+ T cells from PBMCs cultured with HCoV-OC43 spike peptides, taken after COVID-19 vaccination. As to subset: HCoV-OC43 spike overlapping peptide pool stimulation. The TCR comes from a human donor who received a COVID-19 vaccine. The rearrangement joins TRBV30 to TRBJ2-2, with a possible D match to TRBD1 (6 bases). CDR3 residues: CAWSASRTALNTGELFF. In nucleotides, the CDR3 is TGTGCCTGGAGTGCCTCGAGGACAGCCTTAAACACCGGGGAGCTGTTTTTT.